The next 11 T cell receptor beta chains were all read from a single sample in a study of blood T cell repertoires in COVID-19. Libraries were prepared by immunoSEQ multiplex PCR; TCRdb keeps only in-frame clonotypes and omits some of them. The sample lists 350,000 to 450,000 clones, around 86% occurring once. The sequenced sample consisted of peripheral blood. The receptor set was obtained from a human donor in a cohort sampled during active COVID-19.

V gene TRBV9 combines with J gene TRBJ2-7; 7 nucleotides match TRBD2. Trimming took 4 bases from V and 2 from J; bases not matched to a gene: 6. CDR1 is SGDLS and CDR2 is YYNGEE in the germline V gene. The CDR3 is made up of 14 amino acids. CDR3 in amino acids: CASSYRGRPYEQYF. The CDR3 DNA reads TGTGCCAGCAGCTACCGCGGGAGACCCTACGAGCAGTACTTC.

V gene TRBV5-1 combines with J gene TRBJ1-2; D unclear. V lost 5 bases and J 7 bases, leaving 12 bases between the germline ends. The CDR3 runs to 12 residues. CDR1 and CDR2 (germline): SGHRS, YFSETQ. CDR3 coding DNA: TGCGCCAGCAGAGAGTCTAATCGTGGCTACACCTTC. Amino acids: CASRESNRGYTF.

V gene TRBV19 combines with J gene TRBJ2-7; the match to TRBD1 covers 9 bases. This CDR3 is 15 amino acids long. Germline CDR1 reads LNHDA; CDR2 reads SQIVND (reference sequence). With V trimmed by 5 bases and J by 0 bases, 5 bases remained unmatched. The CDR3 loop reads CASSGGQGSSYEQYF. CDR3 bases: TGTGCCAGTAGTGGGGGACAGGGTTCCTCCTACGAGCAGTACTTC.

A single count supports this clone. The V gene is TRBV28, the J gene TRBJ2-5; TRBD1 might be the D (6 bases). Germline CDR1 reads MDHEN; CDR2 reads SYDVKM. Between the trimmed V and J ends, which lost 9 bases and 3 bases, there was a span of 17 bases. The CDR3 is 14 amino acids. CDR3 protein: CASAPWGREETQYF. The CDR3, as DNA: TGTGCCAGTGCCCCTTGGGGGCGCGAAGAGACCCAGTACTTC.

Written as DNA, the CDR3 is TGTGCCAGCAGTTTGGGCGCCTCGAAGAATCAGCCCCAGCATTTT. This gives the protein CASSLGASKNQPQHF. The chain has TRBV27 and TRBJ1-5; D not resolved. This CDR3 comprises 15 residues. CDR1 is MNHEY and CDR2 is SMNVEV in the germline V gene (reference sequence). V lost 3 bases and J lost 4, with 13 bases in between.

The chain carries TRBV5-4 and TRBJ2-3, with 9 bases that match TRBD2. The CDR3 covers 14 residues. Germline CDR1 is SGHNT and CDR2 is YYREEE (reference sequence). V lost 5 bases to trimming and J lost 4 bases; unmatched junction nucleotides: 5. CDR3 in DNA: TGTGCCAGCAGGGCGGGAGGGGCTGCAGATACGCAGTATTTT. Its protein product is CASRAGGAADTQYF.

The chain joins TRBV7-2 to TRBJ1-2; D gene uncertain. Trimming cost V 0 bases and J 0 bases, with 8 bases left between them. The germline V gene has CDR1 SGHTA and CDR2 FQGNSA. This CDR3 comprises 15 residues. The CDR3 reads CASSLASGANYGYTF. The CDR3 DNA follows: TGTGCCAGCAGCTTAGCGTCCGGAGCTAACTATGGCTACACCTTC.

The chain is built from TRBV30 and TRBJ2-3, with 9 nucleotides matching TRBD2. The CDR3 loop spans 17 amino acids. CDR1 and CDR2 from the germline V gene are GTSNPN and SVGIG (reference sequence). The V and J ends lost 0 bases and 2 bases, in that order; junction bases with no gene match: 9. CDR3 residues: CAWSVRSLAGATDTQYF. For the CDR3, the DNA is TGTGCCTGGAGTGTACGATCATTAGCGGGAGCCACAGATACGCAGTATTTT.

This sequence joins TRBV30 and TRBJ2-3; D remains ambiguous. Germline CDR1 and CDR2: GTSNPN and SVGIG (reference sequence). The length of the CDR3 is 12 residues. Trimming took off 3 bases at V and 4 bases at J, with 8 bases between the two ends. The CDR3 is CAWSVSADTQYF. CDR3 bases: TGTGCCTGGAGCGTCTCTGCAGATACGCAGTATTTT.

The V call is TRBV29-1, the J call TRBJ2-5; 11 bases map to TRBD1. The CDR3 is 16 residues long. The trim removed 1 base at V and 4 bases at J, leaving 8 bases unmatched. In germline, CDR1 is SQVTM, CDR2 ANQGSEA. Written as DNA, the CDR3 is TGCAGCGTTGAAGTGGTGGGACAGGGGGGAGCAGAGACCCAGTACTTC. Its translation is CSVEVVGQGGAETQYF.

The J gene is TRBJ2-3, the V gene TRBV10-3; 9 bases align to TRBD2. The ends lost 3 bases at V and 5 bases at J; junction bases unmatched: 9. The CDR3 is made up of 16 amino acids. The germline V gene has CDR1 ENHRY and CDR2 SYGVKD. CDR3 protein: CAISDSAGGSGDTQYF. In DNA, the CDR3 is TGTGCCATCAGTGACTCGGCGGGAGGGTCGGGAGATACGCAGTATTTT.